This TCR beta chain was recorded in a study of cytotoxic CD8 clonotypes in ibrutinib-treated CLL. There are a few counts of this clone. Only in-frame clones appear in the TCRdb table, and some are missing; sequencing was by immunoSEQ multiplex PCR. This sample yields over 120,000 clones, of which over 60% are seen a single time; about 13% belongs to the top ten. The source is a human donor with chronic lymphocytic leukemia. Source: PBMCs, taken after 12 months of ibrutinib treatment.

The CDR3 here is CASSPGPGGTEAFF. In DNA form, the CDR3 reads TGTGCCAGCTCACCAGGGCCCGGGGGGACTGAAGCTTTCTTT. This chain links TRBV18 with TRBJ1-1; TRBD1 is a possible D gene (5 bases). The CDR3 has 14 amino acids. The V gene's germline CDR1 is KGHSH and CDR2 LQKENI. The V end was cut by 2 bases, the J end by 5 bases, with 12 bases between. Drawing the rest from reference TRBV18 and TRBJ1-1, the complete variable domain is NAGVMQNPRHLVRRRGQEARLRCSPMKGHSHVYWYRQLPEEGLKFMVYLQKENIIDESGMPKERFSAEFPKEGPSILRIQQVVRGDSAAYFCASSPGPGGTEAFFGQGTRLTVV.